This TCR beta chain was sequenced in a study of blood T cell repertoires in COVID-19. Study summary: From the United States, Italy and Spain came samples of acute and convalescent COVID-19.

The data were produced by immunoSEQ multiplex PCR, yet TCRdb's version contains in-frame clones alone and is incomplete. The sample has 180,000 or so clones; about 85% are singletons. The study recruited people aged roughly 18 to 95 years across about two dozen US areas. This clone was observed a single time. Germline V gene data show CDR1 as SQVTM and CDR2 as ANQGSEA. The CDR3 consists of 15 residues. The ends were cut back, 1 base at V and 4 bases at J, with 15 bases in the middle. The specimen sequenced was PBMCs or T cells enriched from blood (not recorded which). The sequence derives from a man aged 40-49 years who had recovered from COVID-19. This chain joins TRBV29-1 and TRBJ2-3; possible D gene TRBD2, 6 bases. The CDR3 DNA is TGCAGCGTTGAAGGAGGAGGGAGTGGGGCAGATACGCAGTATTTT. Encoded protein: CSVEGGGSGADTQYF.